This T cell receptor beta chain was recovered during a study of T cell responses to AZD1222 COVID-19 vaccine. Overall study findings and caveats: Researchers took repertoire samples only after the peak T cell response had come. Close to half of spike-specific TCRs reportedly recognize unmutated variant regions.

Clones were sequenced by immunoSEQ multiplex PCR, and TCRdb holds only the in-frame ones, with some missing. The sample records 120,000 to 150,000 clones, just over 90% being singletons. CDR3 length: 14 residues. Per the germline V gene, CDR1 is GTSNPN and CDR2 is SVGIG (reference sequence). V was trimmed by 2 bases and J by 4 bases, leaving 12 bases between them. In the case of this clone: Its antigen is currently unknown.

The sequence derives from an adult who received the AZD1222 COVID-19 vaccine. This specimen consisted of peripheral blood, obtained 28 days after the second AZD1222 dose. The rearrangement links TRBV30 to TRBJ2-1; D unclear. The DNA for the CDR3 is TGTGCCTGGAGTACGACGGGTCCTTACAATGAGCAGTTCTTC. Protein: CAWSTTGPYNEQFF. Complete variable domain (other parts from reference TRBV30 and TRBJ2-1): SQTIHQWPATLVQPVGSPLSLECTVEGTSNPNLYWYRQAAGRGLQLLFYSVGIGQISSEVPQNLSASRPQDRQFILSSKKLLLSDSGFYLCAWSTTGPYNEQFFGPGTRLTVL.